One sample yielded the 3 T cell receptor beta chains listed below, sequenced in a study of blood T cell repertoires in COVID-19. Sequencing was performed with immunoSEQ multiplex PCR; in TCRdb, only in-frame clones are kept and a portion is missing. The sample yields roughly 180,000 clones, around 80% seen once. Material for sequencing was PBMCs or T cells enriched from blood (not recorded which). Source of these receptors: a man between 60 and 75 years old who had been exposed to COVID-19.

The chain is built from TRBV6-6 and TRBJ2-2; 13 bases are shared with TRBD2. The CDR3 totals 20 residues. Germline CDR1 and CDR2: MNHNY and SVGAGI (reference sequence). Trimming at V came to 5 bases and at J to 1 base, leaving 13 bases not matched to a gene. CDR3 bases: TGTGCCAGCAGTCCTGCCCTACTAGCGGGAGGGCCGGAGAACACCGGGGAGCTGTTTTTT. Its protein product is CASSPALLAGGPENTGELFF.

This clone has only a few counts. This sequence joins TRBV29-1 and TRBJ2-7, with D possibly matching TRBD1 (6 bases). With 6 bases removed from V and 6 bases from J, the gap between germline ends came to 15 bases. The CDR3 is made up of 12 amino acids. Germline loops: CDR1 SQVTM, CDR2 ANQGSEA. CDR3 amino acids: CSVTGDGSEQYF. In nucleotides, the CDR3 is TGCAGCGTGACAGGTGACGGTTCCGAGCAGTACTTC.

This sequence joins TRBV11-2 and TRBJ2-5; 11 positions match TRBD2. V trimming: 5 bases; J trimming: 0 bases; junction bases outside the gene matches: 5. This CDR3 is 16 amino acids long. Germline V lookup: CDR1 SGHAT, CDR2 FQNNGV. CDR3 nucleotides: TGTGCCAGCAGCACACCGGGACTAGCGGACCAAGAGACCCAGTACTTC. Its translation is CASSTPGLADQETQYF.